The clone carrying this T cell receptor (beta chain) was recorded a few times. The antigen is not known. Described time point: newly diagnosed GD, antithyroid drugs for less than 3 months. The TCR library was made from RNA extracted from PBMCs. An endocrinology department in Xi'an, China, recruited the patients. This entry comes from a study of regulatory T cells in long-lasting Graves disease. Building of the TCR beta libraries involved iRepertoire HTBI primers and Arm-PCR of CDR3 regions. TCRdb used MiXCR to reprocess the multiplex PCR reads, holding one entry per CDR3 protein. The sample shows roughly 560,000 distinct CDR3 sequences, around 12% of them seen only once. The CDR3 covers 16 residues. The V gene's germline CDR1 is ENHRY and CDR2 SYGVKD. The V and J ends lost 3 bases and 2 bases respectively, with 16 bases between them. The study, taken as a whole, reports: New patients shared around 980 public clonotypes, and persistent patients shared more, with 2,500 to 3,000.

The same data also contributed to another study, on T cells in Graves' hyperthyroidism and ophthalmopathy. That work contributes: TCR CDR3 regions were first amplified by RT-PCR with HTBI primers.

This rearrangement joins TRBV10-3 to TRBJ1-2, with D tentatively TRBD1 (6 bases). The TCR comes from a woman aged 25 to 39 with Graves disease. The sample consisted of peripheral blood mononuclear cells (PBMCs), taken at new diagnosis, from a patient treated with antithyroid drugs. This chain's CDR3 is CAISDRSGTTNYGYTF. The CDR3 bases are TGTGCCATCAGTGACAGATCCGGGACAACGAACTATGGCTACACCTTC.